This T cell receptor (beta chain) was captured in a study of blood T cell repertoires in COVID-19. About the study: Samples came from the United States, Italy and Spain, spanning acute and convalescent COVID-19. PBMCs, B-cell-depleted T cells, or T cells provided the cDNA or gDNA that made up the material.

Original analysis: It was from reference gene primer amplification that nucleated cell counts were estimated. TCRdb keeps only in-frame clones here, not all; method: immunoSEQ multiplex PCR. D and trimming come from the DNA, and the V and J calls and clone size come from that table. The sample shows approximately 150,000 clones, over 80% of them seen only once. Looked up from germline, CDR1 is SQVTM and CDR2 is ANQGSEA. CDR3 length: 15 residues. V lost 1 base to trimming and J lost 3 bases, with 14 bases between them. The TCR sequence derives from a woman in her fifties or sixties with acute or convalescent COVID-19. The chain has TRBV29-1 and TRBJ2-3; D perhaps matches TRBD1 (5 bases). The sample taken for sequencing was peripheral blood. The CDR3 here is CSVEGGRALTDTQYF. DNA for the CDR3: TGCAGCGTTGAAGGGGGCAGGGCCCTTACAGATACGCAGTATTTT.